One and the same sample provided the 15 T cell receptor beta chains below, sequenced in a study of OX40 agonist ivuxolimab in advanced cancers. Generated by immunoSEQ multiplex PCR, the TCRdb table keeps only in-frame clones and is missing some. The table lists around 80,000 clones, around 86% of them singletons, with 0.8% to 1% in the top ten. Source: CD4+ or CD8+ T cells sorted from blood, taken in a trial of the OX40 agonist ivuxolimab. The receptors here all came from an adult with an advanced solid tumor such as melanoma, head and neck, liver or kidney cancer.

This clone has a handful of counts. This rearrangement joins TRBV4-1 to TRBJ1-4; D is possibly TRBD1 (5 bases). The ends were cut back, 0 bases at V and 7 bases at J, with 12 bases in the middle. Germline V lookup: CDR1 MGHRA, CDR2 YSYEKL. The CDR3 contains 15 residues. This chain's CDR3 is CASSQEGALSEKLFF. The DNA of the CDR3 is TGCGCCAGCAGCCAAGAAGGGGCATTAAGTGAAAAACTGTTTTTT.

The rearrangement joins TRBV7-3 to TRBJ2-4, with 9 bases matching TRBD2. Germline V lookup: CDR1 SGHTA, CDR2 FQGTGA. V shed 5 bases and J 7 bases; nucleotides not matched to a gene: 6. The CDR3 contains 14 residues. The CDR3, as DNA: TGTGCCAGCAGCGCCGCGGGGGGGCATAACATTCAGTACTTC. Its translation is CASSAAGGHNIQYF.

This clone was observed a handful of times. The V call is TRBV5-6, the J call TRBJ2-7, with D unclear. The germline V gene encodes CDR1 SGHDT and CDR2 YYEEEE. V lost 6 bases, J lost 4 bases, and 20 bases lay in between. The CDR3 contains 15 residues. CDR3 in DNA: TGTGCCAGCACTCTGACTGGGCCCAGCCCGTACGAGCAGTACTTC. It codes for CASTLTGPSPYEQYF.

The chain carries TRBV18 and TRBJ2-1; 14 bases fit TRBD2. V gave up 2 bases and J gave up 3 bases; unmatched junction bases: 12. Germline assignment: CDR1 KGHSH and CDR2 LQKENI. The CDR3 sequence is 20 residues long. CDR3 nucleotide sequence: TGTGCCAGCTCACCATTGAAAGGGACTAGCGGGAGTCTCCTCTACAATGAGCAGTTCTTC. This sequence encodes CASSPLKGTSGSLLYNEQFF.

The rearrangement links TRBV7-2 to TRBJ1-4; D not certain. Per germline, CDR1 SGHTA and CDR2 FQGNSA. The V end was cut by 1 base, the J end by 7 bases, with 13 bases between. The CDR3 has 15 amino acids. The CDR3 DNA follows: TGTGCCAGCAGCTTAGATCGGGGTGTTGCTGAAAAACTGTTTTTT. It yields the protein CASSLDRGVAEKLFF.

The CDR3: CASRQSFGGISYEQYF. CDR3 coding DNA: TGTGCCAGCAGGCAAAGTTTTGGAGGGATCTCCTACGAGCAGTACTTC. The chain couples TRBV11-2 to TRBJ2-7, with D possibly TRBD2 on 6 matching bases. Trimming shortened V by 6 bases and J by 0 bases, and 18 bases separated the two germline ends. Germline V gene sequence: CDR1 SGHAT, CDR2 FQNNGV. The CDR3 totals 16 residues.

The V and J genes are TRBV5-6 and TRBJ2-3; D is unresolved. The CDR3 runs 13 residues. The germline V gene has CDR1 SGHDT and CDR2 YYEEEE. Trimming left V 0 bases short and J 2 bases short, with 4 bases between. The CDR3 sequence: CASSLGTTDTQYF. CDR3 DNA: TGTGCCAGCAGCTTGGGGACCACAGATACGCAGTATTTT. The complete variable domain, with remaining parts taken from reference TRBV5-6 and TRBJ2-3, reads DAGVTQSPTHLIKTRGQQVTLRCSPKSGHDTVSWYQQALGQGPQFIFQYYEEEERQRGNFPDRFSGHQFPNYSSELNVNALLLGDSALYLCASSLGTTDTQYFGPGTRLTVL.

The chain couples TRBV6-5 to TRBJ1-1; the match to TRBD1 covers 7 bases. CDR1 is MNHEY, CDR2 SVGAGI, per germline. The CDR3 contains 15 residues. Trimming at V came to 0 bases and at J to 4 bases, leaving 5 bases not matched to a gene. This CDR3 reads CASSYSQQGSTEAFF. CDR3 nucleotides: TGTGCCAGCAGTTACTCTCAACAGGGGAGCACTGAAGCTTTCTTT.

This clone was recorded only once. V gene TRBV7-3 combines with J gene TRBJ2-1, with D possibly being TRBD1 (6 bases). The CDR3 is 16 residues long. V shed 0 bases and J shed 6 bases, with 15 bases lying between them. From germline, CDR1 is SGHTA and CDR2 FQGTGA. The CDR3 DNA is TGTGCCAGCAGCTTAACAGGGGGTTTAGGTTCCAATGAGCAGTTCTTC. It encodes CASSLTGGLGSNEQFF.

V is TRBV7-2 and J is TRBJ2-7; D is perhaps TRBD2 (5 bases). CDR3 size: 14 residues. V dropped 2 bases and J dropped 6 bases, with 14 bases sitting between them. Germline values: CDR1 SGHTA, CDR2 FQGNSA. As DNA, the CDR3 is TGTGCCAGCAGCTTAAAGAGTCGGAGCGGCGAGCAGTACTTC. Protein: CASSLKSRSGEQYF.

This sequence joins TRBV6-5 and TRBJ1-2; no definite D call. The CDR3 extends over 14 amino acids. The V and J ends lost 2 bases and 1 base respectively, with 8 bases between them. The germline CDR1 and CDR2 sequences are MNHEY and SVGAGI. The CDR3 nucleotides read TGTGCCAGCAGTTACAATGGCAATAACTATGGCTACACCTTC. This encodes CASSYNGNNYGYTF.

The count of this clone is one. The chain combines TRBV25-1 with TRBJ2-7, with D unclear. The V end was cut by 2 bases, the J end by 6 bases, with 5 bases between. The CDR3 contains 11 residues. Germline V lookup: CDR1 MGHDK, CDR2 SYGVNS. CDR3 amino acids: CASSERGEQYF. The CDR3 coding sequence is TGTGCCAGCAGTGAACGCGGCGAGCAGTACTTC.

The rearrangement links TRBV30 to TRBJ2-5; D may be TRBD2 (6 bases). This CDR3 spans 15 amino acids. The V end lost 5 bases, the J end lost 0 bases, and 16 bases lay between the germline ends. Per germline, CDR1 GTSNPN and CDR2 SVGIG (reference sequence). CDR3 residues: CAWCKSGFYQETQYF. The CDR3 DNA reads as TGTGCCTGGTGCAAGAGCGGGTTTTACCAAGAGACCCAGTACTTC.

The J gene is TRBJ2-1, the V gene TRBV7-7; 14 bases align to TRBD2. The J segment lost 8 bases and the V segment lost 5 bases, leaving 5 bases of the junction unmatched. The CDR3 covers 15 residues. Germline V CDR1 and CDR2: SSHAT, FNYEAQ (reference sequence). The CDR3 nucleotides read TGTGCCAGCAGCAGCAGACTAGCGGGAGGGGATGAGCAGTTCTTC. Its translation is CASSSRLAGGDEQFF.

The chain employs TRBV6-6 and TRBJ2-3; 9 positions agree with TRBD1. Germline CDR1 MNHNY, CDR2 SVGAGI (reference sequence). Trimming at V came to 7 bases and at J to 2 bases, leaving 10 bases not matched to a gene. This CDR3 has 16 residues. CDR3 protein: CASILRDREATDTQYF. The CDR3 coding sequence is TGTGCCAGCATTCTCCGGGACAGGGAAGCCACAGATACGCAGTATTTT.